A selection of T cell receptor beta chains follows, all from one sample in a study of cytomegalovirus exposure and HLA in healthy donors. Sequencing used immunoSEQ multiplex PCR; TCRdb keeps in-frame clones, though not all of them. This repertoire includes roughly 79,000 clones. Material for sequencing was PBMCs. The receptors shown here come from a man younger than 45 in good health and CMV-seronegative. CDR3s include the opening cysteine and the closing phenylalanine or tryptophan. A D gene is named only where the DNA matches it firmly. Some rows have no size entry. The others give once, few or many, or a class for an expanded clone.

>-|TRBJ1-2|TRBV5-1|-
TGCGCCAGCAGACGGGTCCTAAACTATGGCTACACCTTC
CASRRVLNYGYTF
>-|TRBJ1-5|TRBV27|-
TGTGCCAGTGGAGAGCGGGGGCCGACCCAGCATTTT
CASGERGPTQHF
>-|TRBJ2-7|TRBV15|-
TGTGCCACCAGCGCCCGGGCCTCAATTGGGGGGTACGAGCAGTACTTC
CATSARASIGGYEQYF
>TRBD2|TRBJ2-2|TRBV19|-
TGTGCCAGTACGGCTAGCGGGAGTACCGGGGAGCTGTTTTTT
CASTASGSTGELFF
>-|TRBJ2-7|TRBV7-2|-
TGTGCCAGCAGCTTAGGCAGGGTAGTAGGTGCCTACGAGCAGTACTTC
CASSLGRVVGAYEQYF
>TRBD2|TRBJ2-5|TRBV9|-
TGTGCCAGCAGCGTAGTTCGAGCGGGGCGGGAGACCCAGTACTTC
CASSVVRAGRETQYF
>-|TRBJ1-2|TRBV30|medium-sized
TGTGCCTGGAGTGTCGGAGGAGGCTACACCTTC
CAWSVGGGYTF
>TRBD1|TRBJ1-5|TRBV6-1|-
TGTGCCAGCACTAGAGGGACAGGGATTCAGCCCCAGCATTTT
CASTRGTGIQPQHF
>-|TRBJ2-7|TRBV7-9|-
TGTGCCAGCAGCCTAATACAGGGTGAGGTAGGGGAGCAGTACTTC
CASSLIQGEVGEQYF
>-|TRBJ1-5|TRBV5-5|-
TGTGCCAGCAGTTACGGGTCCAATCAGCCCCAGCATTTT
CASSYGSNQPQHF
>-|TRBJ1-5|TRBV9|-
TGTGCCAGCACAGTAGGGGAACAGCCCCAGCATTTT
CASTVGEQPQHF
>TRBD1|TRBJ2-7|TRBV27|-
TGTGCCAGCAGATCCTCACCCGGGACAGCATCCTACGAGCAGTACTTC
CASRSSPGTASYEQYF
>TRBD1|TRBJ2-7|TRBV7-8|-
TGTGCCAGCAGCTTAAGGGACAGCTCCTACGAGCAGTACTTC
CASSLRDSSYEQYF
>-|TRBJ2-5|TRBV5-1|-
TGCGCCAGCAGCTTGGGAGGAGGGAGGGAGACCCAGTACTTC
CASSLGGGRETQYF
>-|TRBJ2-5|TRBV19|-
TGTGCCAGTAGTATGGGGACTGAGACCCAGTACTTC
CASSMGTETQYF
>TRBD2|TRBJ2-1|TRBV27|-
TGTGCCAGCAGTTTACCGGTGGCTAGCGGGAGGGGATACAATGAGCAGTTCTTC
CASSLPVASGRGYNEQFF
>TRBD1|TRBJ1-2|TRBV4-2|-
TGTGCCAGCAGCCAAGCAGGGACAGCCGCCTTGGGCTACACCTTC
CASSQAGTAALGYTF
>-|TRBJ1-5|TRBV6-5|-
TGTGCCAGCACCTCAAGGGGCTTCCAGCATTTT
CASTSRGFQHF
>-|TRBJ2-3|TRBV9|-
TGTGCCAGCAGCGTATCCTCTGTGGGCGCAGATACGCAGTATTTT
CASSVSSVGADTQYF
>TRBD1|TRBJ2-1|TRBV5-4|-
TGTGCCAGCACCTCAAAGGGGGCCGCGAAGCAGTTCTTC
CASTSKGAAKQFF
>-|TRBJ1-1|TRBV28|-
TGTGCCAGCAGTTTACGCGATTATACCACCGACGACAGCGACTTTGAAGCTTTCTTT
CASSLRDYTTDDSDFEAFF
>-|TRBJ1-5|TRBV4-3|-
TGCGCCAGCAGCCAAGAGCTCGGTCAGCCCCAGCATTTT
CASSQELGQPQHF
>-|TRBJ2-2|TRBV6-5|-
TGTGCCAGCAGTTATGGAGGGCCCGGGGAGCTGTTTTTT
CASSYGGPGELFF
>-|TRBJ1-2|TRBV2|-
TGTGCCAGCAGTGCGGACATAAACTATGGCTACACCTTC
CASSADINYGYTF
>-|TRBJ2-7|TRBV4-1|-
TGCGCCAGCAGCCAAGGGGGGACTGTTCTCTACGAGCAGTACTTC
CASSQGGTVLYEQYF
>-|TRBJ2-7|TRBV7-2|-
TGTGCCAGCAGTTATACTAGTCGTTCCTACGAGCAGTACTTC
CASSYTSRSYEQYF
>-|TRBJ2-7|TRBV11-2|-
TGTGCCAGCAGCTCTTACAGGGGGGGGGCCTACGAGCAGTACTTC
CASSSYRGGAYEQYF
>-|TRBJ2-7|TRBV5-1|-
TGCGCCAGCAGCTTGGACAGCTCCCCTACAGAGCAGTACTTC
CASSLDSSPTEQYF
>-|TRBJ1-1|TRBV27|-
TGTGCCAGCAGTTTATGGGGGACACGGAACACTGAAGCTTTCTTT
CASSLWGTRNTEAFF
>-|TRBJ1-1|TRBV27|-
TGTGCCAGCAGTCCCCTCGCCCCTCTAAACACTGAAGCTTTCTTT
CASSPLAPLNTEAFF
>TRBD2|TRBJ2-7|TRBV29-1|-
TGCAGCGTTGCCCCTAGCGGGAGGGGACTCTACGAGCAGTACTTC
CSVAPSGRGLYEQYF
>TRBD2|TRBJ2-1|TRBV4-2|-
TGTGCCAGCAGCCAAGGGCTAGCGGGACTCAATGAGCAGTTCTTC
CASSQGLAGLNEQFF
>-|TRBJ1-2|TRBV6-5|-
TGTGCCAGCAGTCCCCCTCCAGGGCATGGCTACACCTTC
CASSPPPGHGYTF
>-|TRBJ2-7|TRBV7-2|-
TGTGCCAGCAGCGGAGACAGGTGGACCTACGAGCAGTACTTC
CASSGDRWTYEQYF
>-|TRBJ1-6|TRBV9|-
TGTGCCAGCAGCGTAAGGCTGGGGGCTTCACCCCTCCACTTT
CASSVRLGASPLHF
>-|TRBJ2-1|TRBV4-2|-
TGTGCCAGCAGCCGAGCCAGGGACACTACCTACAATGAGCAGTTCTTC
CASSRARDTTYNEQFF
>-|TRBJ2-1|TRBV9|-
TGTGCCAGCAGCGTTAATAGCGGTACCTACAATGAGCAGTTCTTC
CASSVNSGTYNEQFF
>-|TRBJ2-4|TRBV7-2|-
TGTGCCAGCAGCCAACCAGGGTGGAAAAACATTCAGTACTTC
CASSQPGWKNIQYF
>-|TRBJ2-3|TRBV29-1|-
TGCAGTGGATCAAGCGCGCACACAGATACGCAGTATTTT
CSGSSAHTDTQYF
>-|TRBJ1-1|TRBV28|-
TGTGCCAGCAGTTTATCTCCTGGGCCTGAAGCTTTCTTT
CASSLSPGPEAFF
>TRBD1|TRBJ1-2|TRBV5-1|-
TGCGCCAGCAGCTTGGCCAATATCATCGGACAGGCACCCCTCTATGGCTACACCTTC
CASSLANIIGQAPLYGYTF
>-|TRBJ1-5|TRBV5-5|-
TGTGCCAGCAGCTTGACAGGGTTGCGCAATCAGCCCCAGCATTTT
CASSLTGLRNQPQHF
>-|TRBJ1-1|TRBV29-1|-
TGCAGCGTTGAAGATCCGGGGTGGTACACTGAAGCTTTCTTT
CSVEDPGWYTEAFF
>-|TRBJ2-1|TRBV27|-
TGTGCCAGCAGTCCCAGGACATTCCCCAATGAGCAGTTCTTC
CASSPRTFPNEQFF
>-|TRBJ1-1|TRBV13|-
TGTGCCAGCAGCTTAGTACAGATGAACACTGAAGCTTTCTTT
CASSLVQMNTEAFF
>-|TRBJ1-5|TRBV6-1|-
TGTGCCAGCAGTGCCGGGGGGAGGGCTGGCAATCAGCCCCAGCATTTT
CASSAGGRAGNQPQHF
>TRBD2|TRBJ2-7|TRBV27|-
TGTGCCAGCAGTGGCCAGGGCGGCGGGGGGGCTCTACACTACGAGCAGTACTTC
CASSGQGGGGALHYEQYF
>TRBD1|TRBJ1-6|TRBV7-2|-
TGTGCCAGCAGCCCGGGACAGGGAGTACCCCTCCACTTT
CASSPGQGVPLHF
>-|TRBJ2-5|TRBV7-6|-
TGTGCCAGCAGCTTAGCGTTGCGGGGAGAGACCCAGTACTTC
CASSLALRGETQYF
>TRBD2|TRBJ2-3|TRBV6-4|-
TGTGCCAGCAGTGAACTAGCGGGGGCTACAGATACGCAGTATTTT
CASSELAGATDTQYF
>TRBD2|TRBJ2-3|TRBV7-6|-
TGTGCCAGCAGCCCGGGACTAGCGCGTCTTCGGAGGGGAGTCACAGATACGCAGTATTTT
CASSPGLARLRRGVTDTQYF
>-|TRBJ2-1|TRBV6-4|medium-sized
TGTGCCAGCAGTGAAGGGGCGTCCTCTTACAATGAGCAGTTCTTC
CASSEGASSYNEQFF